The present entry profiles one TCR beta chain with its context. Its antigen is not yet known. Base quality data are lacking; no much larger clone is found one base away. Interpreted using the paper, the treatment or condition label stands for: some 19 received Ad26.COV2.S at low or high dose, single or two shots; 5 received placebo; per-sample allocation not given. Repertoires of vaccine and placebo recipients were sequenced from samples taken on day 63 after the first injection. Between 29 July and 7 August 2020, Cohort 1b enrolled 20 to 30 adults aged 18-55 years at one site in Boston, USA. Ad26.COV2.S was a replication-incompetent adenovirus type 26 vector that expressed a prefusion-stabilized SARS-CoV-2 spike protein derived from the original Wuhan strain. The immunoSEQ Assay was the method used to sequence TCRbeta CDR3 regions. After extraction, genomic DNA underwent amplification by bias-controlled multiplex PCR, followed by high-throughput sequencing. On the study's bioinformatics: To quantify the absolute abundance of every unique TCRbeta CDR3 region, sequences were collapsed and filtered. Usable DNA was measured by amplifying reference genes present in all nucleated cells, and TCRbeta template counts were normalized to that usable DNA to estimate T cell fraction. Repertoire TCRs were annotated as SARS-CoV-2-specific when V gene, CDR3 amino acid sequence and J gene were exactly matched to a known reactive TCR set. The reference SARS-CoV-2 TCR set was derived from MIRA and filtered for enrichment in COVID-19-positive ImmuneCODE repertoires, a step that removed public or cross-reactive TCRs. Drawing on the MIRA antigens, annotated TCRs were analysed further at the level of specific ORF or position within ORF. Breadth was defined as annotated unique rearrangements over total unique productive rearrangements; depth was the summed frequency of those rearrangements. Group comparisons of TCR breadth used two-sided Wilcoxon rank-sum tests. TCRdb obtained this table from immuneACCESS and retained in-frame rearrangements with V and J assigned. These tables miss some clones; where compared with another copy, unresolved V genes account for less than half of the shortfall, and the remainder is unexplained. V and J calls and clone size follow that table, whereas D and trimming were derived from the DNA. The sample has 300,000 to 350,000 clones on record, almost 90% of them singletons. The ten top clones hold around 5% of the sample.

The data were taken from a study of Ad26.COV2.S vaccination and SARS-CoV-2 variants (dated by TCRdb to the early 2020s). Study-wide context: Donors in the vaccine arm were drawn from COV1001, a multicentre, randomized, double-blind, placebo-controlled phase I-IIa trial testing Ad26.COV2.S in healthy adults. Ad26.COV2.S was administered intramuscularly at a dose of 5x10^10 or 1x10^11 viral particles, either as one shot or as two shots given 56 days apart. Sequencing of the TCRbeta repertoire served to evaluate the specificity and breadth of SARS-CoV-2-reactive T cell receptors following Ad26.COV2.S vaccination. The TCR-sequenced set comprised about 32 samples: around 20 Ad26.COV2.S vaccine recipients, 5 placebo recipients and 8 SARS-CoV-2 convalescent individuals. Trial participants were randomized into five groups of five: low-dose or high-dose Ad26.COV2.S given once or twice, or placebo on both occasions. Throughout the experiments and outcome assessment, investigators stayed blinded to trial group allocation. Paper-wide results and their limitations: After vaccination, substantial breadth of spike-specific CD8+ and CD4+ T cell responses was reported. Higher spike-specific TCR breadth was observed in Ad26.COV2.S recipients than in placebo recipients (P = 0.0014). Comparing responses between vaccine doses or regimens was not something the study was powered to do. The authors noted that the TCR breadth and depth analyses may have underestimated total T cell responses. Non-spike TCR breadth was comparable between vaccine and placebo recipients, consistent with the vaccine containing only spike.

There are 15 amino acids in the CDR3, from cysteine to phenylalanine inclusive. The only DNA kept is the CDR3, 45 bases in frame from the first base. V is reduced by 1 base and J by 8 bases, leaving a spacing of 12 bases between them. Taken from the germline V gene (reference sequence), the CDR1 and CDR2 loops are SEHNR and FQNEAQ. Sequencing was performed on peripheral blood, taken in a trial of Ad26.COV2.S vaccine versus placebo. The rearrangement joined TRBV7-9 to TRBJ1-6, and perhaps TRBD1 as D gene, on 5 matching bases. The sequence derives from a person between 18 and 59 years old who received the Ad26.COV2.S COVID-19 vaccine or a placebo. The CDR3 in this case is CASSLDEGRDSPLHF. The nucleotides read TGTGCCAGCAGCTTAGATGAGGGGAGGGATTCACCCCTCCACTTT.